These 20 T cell receptor beta chains share one sample of origin, sequenced in a study of cytomegalovirus exposure and HLA in healthy donors. PCR primers comprised 60 Vbeta and 13 Jbeta primers. Only in-frame clones appear in the TCRdb table, and some are missing; sequencing was by immunoSEQ multiplex PCR. The sample has 190,000 or so clones; 80% are singletons. The sequencing sample was made of PBMCs. The receptors were sampled from a boy aged 5-17 years in good health and CMV-seronegative.

The chain combines TRBV21-1 with TRBJ2-5; the DNA was not used to check the table's D call, TRBD1. TRBV21-1 corresponds to a pseudogene. This CDR3 comprises 17 residues. DNA for the CDR3: TGTGCCAGCAGCACCCCGACTGCAGGGGGAACCGAAGAGACCCAGTACTTC. Amino acids: CASSTPTAGGTEETQYF.

CDR3 sequence: CASSLEGDRGFNEQFF. DNA of the CDR3: TGCGCCAGCAGCTTGGAAGGGGACAGGGGTTTCAATGAGCAGTTCTTC. The J gene is TRBJ2-1, the V gene TRBV5-1; 10 positions match TRBD1. J was trimmed by 6 bases and V by 0 bases; bases with no gene match: 6. This CDR3 region has 16 residues. The germline V gene has CDR1 SGHRS and CDR2 YFSETQ.

This clone was seen only once. The genes are TRBV7-9 and TRBJ2-3, with D uncertain. Trimming cost V 1 base and J 0 bases, with 11 bases left between them. The germline V gene encodes CDR1 SEHNR and CDR2 FQNEAQ (reference sequence). This CDR3 is built from 16 residues. The CDR3 DNA follows: TGTGCCAGCAGCTTAGTCAGCCTCGGGAGCACAGATACGCAGTATTTT. It codes for CASSLVSLGSTDTQYF.

This clone has a handful of counts. V usage is TRBV6-1 and J usage is TRBJ1-5; D gene ambiguous. Trimming pared 4 bases from V and 6 bases from J, leaving 13 bases between. The CDR3 length is 14 residues. Germline loops: CDR1 MNHNS, CDR2 SASEGT. The CDR3 nucleotides are TGTGCCAGCAGTGTGCGACATCCAGCTCAGCCCCAGCATTTT. Protein sequence: CASSVRHPAQPQHF.

The chain uses TRBV27 and TRBJ1-2; 9 nucleotides match TRBD1. This CDR3 spans 17 amino acids. The germline gives CDR1 MNHEY, CDR2 SMNVEV (reference sequence). The V and J ends lost 3 bases and 0 bases, in that order; junction bases with no gene match: 8. CDR3 DNA sequence: TGTGCCAGCAGTTTCTCCGGGACAGGGAGGTCTAACTATGGCTACACCTTC. It specifies CASSFSGTGRSNYGYTF.

This chain connects TRBV4-1 to TRBJ1-1; TRBD1 matches 7 bases. V lost 5 bases and J lost 9; bases outside the gene matches: 6. The CDR3 contains 12 residues. Germline lookup yields CDR1 MGHRA and CDR2 YSYEKL. The CDR3 loop reads CASSYDREQAFF. CDR3 nucleotide sequence: TGCGCCAGCAGCTACGACAGGGAGCAAGCTTTCTTT.

The gene calls are TRBV30 and TRBJ2-3; TRBD1 matches 11 bases. Trimming cost V 2 bases and J 4 bases; bases outside gene matches: 5. This CDR3 has 15 amino acids. Per the germline V gene, CDR1 is GTSNPN and CDR2 is SVGIG (reference sequence). The CDR3 DNA follows: TGTGCCTGGAGTCCCGGACAGGGGGCGGCAGATACGCAGTATTTT. Amino acids: CAWSPGQGAADTQYF.

V is TRBV7-2 and J is TRBJ1-4; D not resolved. The CDR3 totals 15 residues. Germline V gene sequence: CDR1 SGHTA, CDR2 FQGNSA. The V gene lost 4 bases and the J gene lost 0 bases, with 9 bases spanning the gap. Here the CDR3 DNA reads TGTGCCAGCAGCTCCACAGTGGCAACTAATGAAAAACTGTTTTTT. It is translated as CASSSTVATNEKLFF.

The chain employs TRBV27 and TRBJ1-1; 7 bases are a match to TRBD1. This CDR3 spans 17 amino acids. The J segment lost 1 base and the V segment lost 2 bases, leaving 10 bases of the junction unmatched. From germline, CDR1 is MNHEY and CDR2 SMNVEV (reference sequence). This chain's CDR3 is CASSLKRGRIWNTEAFF. The CDR3 nucleotides are TGTGCCAGCAGTTTAAAAAGGGGGCGCATTTGGAACACTGAAGCTTTCTTT.

The chain couples TRBV19 to TRBJ1-1; a possible D gene is TRBD1 (6 bases). With 3 bases removed from V and 5 bases from J, the gap between germline ends came to 13 bases. Germline lookup yields CDR1 LNHDA and CDR2 SQIVND (reference sequence). The CDR3 spans 14 residues. The CDR3 DNA follows: TGTGCCAGTAGTATGTTCGCAGGGGAGACTGAAGCTTTCTTT. Translation gives CASSMFAGETEAFF.

This chain joins TRBV7-9 and TRBJ2-4, with 10 bases aligning to TRBD1. The CDR3 runs 16 residues. Germline CDR1 reads SEHNR; CDR2 reads FQNEAQ (reference sequence). The V gene end was trimmed by 5 bases and the J gene end by 4 bases; junction bases not matched to a gene: 8. The CDR3 sequence: CASSGGTGQGKNIQYF. The CDR3 DNA reads as TGTGCCAGCAGCGGCGGTACGGGACAGGGGAAAAACATTCAGTACTTC.

The chain carries TRBV6-5 and TRBJ2-7; TRBD1 is a possible D gene (6 bases). This CDR3 spans 15 amino acids. V was shortened by 6 bases and J by 2 bases, with 17 bases between the two germline ends. Germline V lookup: CDR1 MNHEY, CDR2 SVGAGI. The CDR3 loop is CASRGMRDTAYEQYF. CDR3 nucleotide sequence: TGTGCCAGCAGGGGAATGAGGGACACCGCCTACGAGCAGTACTTC.

Only a few counts were recorded for this clone. This chain links TRBV5-8 with TRBJ1-1, with TRBD1 matching 8 bases. From germline, CDR1 is SGHTS and CDR2 YDEGEE. The CDR3 has 16 residues. The J segment lost 1 base and the V segment lost 5 bases, leaving 10 bases of the junction unmatched. This CDR3 reads CASRPPQGATNTEAFF. In nucleotides, the CDR3 is TGTGCCAGCAGACCCCCGCAGGGGGCCACGAACACTGAAGCTTTCTTT.

V is TRBV5-6 and J is TRBJ1-2; TRBD1 might be the D (5 bases). Looked up from germline, CDR1 is SGHDT and CDR2 is YYEEEE. The CDR3 runs 14 residues. Trimming removed 3 bases at V and 7 bases at J, with 16 bases between. CDR3: CASSSLPGQGGYTF. As DNA, the CDR3 is TGTGCCAGCAGCTCTCTCCCTGGCCAGGGTGGCTACACCTTC.

This sequence joins TRBV19 and TRBJ2-1; 8 bases agree with TRBD2. In germline, CDR1 is LNHDA, CDR2 SQIVND (reference sequence). Trimming cost V 3 bases and J 8 bases; bases outside gene matches: 9. The CDR3 has 15 residues. The CDR3 DNA reads as TGTGCCAGTAGTATTCTAATAGCGGGAAGCGATGAGCAGTTCTTC. This encodes CASSILIAGSDEQFF.

The chain combines TRBV18 with TRBJ2-1, with TRBD1 as a possible D gene (5 bases). Germline values: CDR1 KGHSH, CDR2 LQKENI. The CDR3 sequence is 16 residues long. V lost 3 bases, J lost 9 bases, and 21 bases lay in between. DNA for the CDR3: TGTGCCAGCTCACCCGAGGTAGGGGCGATCAGTGGTGAGCAGTTCTTC. It specifies CASSPEVGAISGEQFF.

This chain's CDR3 is CASSLATGFYEQYF. DNA of the CDR3: TGTGCCAGCAGTTTAGCGACGGGTTTCTACGAGCAGTACTTC. V is TRBV27 and J is TRBJ2-7; no reliable D call. The CDR3 length is 14 residues. With 2 bases removed from V and 3 bases from J, the gap between germline ends came to 11 bases. The V gene's germline CDR1 is MNHEY and CDR2 SMNVEV (reference sequence).

This clone was counted between two and nine times. V usage is TRBV2 and J usage is TRBJ1-2; 8 positions agree with TRBD1. Germline assignment: CDR1 SNHLY and CDR2 FYNNEI. J gave up 8 bases and V 5 bases, and 7 bases lay outside the gene matches. The CDR3 has 13 amino acids. CDR3 DNA sequence: TGTGCCAGCAGTTGGCGGACAGGGACCGGCTACACCTTC. It is translated as CASSWRTGTGYTF.

V usage is TRBV6-1 and J usage is TRBJ1-2, with 9 bases lining up with TRBD1. The V segment lost 4 bases and the J segment 5 bases; nucleotides outside the gene matches: 5. The CDR3 has 14 amino acids. CDR1 MNHNS and CDR2 SASEGT come from the germline V gene. CDR3 region: CASSVRTGVYGYTF. The DNA for the CDR3 is TGTGCCAGCAGTGTACGGACAGGGGTATATGGCTACACCTTC.

The chain combines TRBV9 with TRBJ1-1, with 7 bases that match TRBD1. V lost 3 bases and J lost 4; bases outside the gene matches: 9. Germline CDR1 and CDR2: SGDLS and YYNGEE. The CDR3 runs to 15 residues. The DNA of the CDR3 is TGTGCCAGCAGCGACAGACAGGGTAGGAGCACTGAAGCTTTCTTT. As protein: CASSDRQGRSTEAFF.